These 25 T cell receptor beta chains originate from one sample sequenced in a study of beta chain features in type 1 diabetes. General study points: In every one of the four CD4+ subsets, TCRB CDR3s were moderately but significantly shorter in Type 1 diabetes patients.

The investigators reverse transcribed all of the isolated RNA, so they sequenced expressed TCRB transcripts. Clones were sequenced by immunoSEQ multiplex PCR, and TCRdb holds only the in-frame ones, with some missing. The sample records 50,000 or so clones, roughly 41% being singletons. The antigens for these receptors are not known. The specimen was Tregs from blood. These receptors were obtained from a man aged 25-45 years with type 1 diabetes.

This chain joins TRBV18 and TRBJ2-1; 7 nucleotides match TRBD1. The V and J ends lost 2 bases and 8 bases, in that order; junction bases with no gene match: 9. Germline assignment: CDR1 KGHSH and CDR2 LQKENI. CDR3 length equals 15 residues. CDR3 sequence reads: CASSPSKAGGDEQFF. The CDR3 DNA sequence: TGTGCCAGCTCACCAAGTAAGGCAGGGGGTGATGAGCAGTTCTTC.

This clone was seen more than once but under ten times. The gene calls are TRBV13 and TRBJ2-1, with 9 bases matching TRBD2. There are 17 residues in the CDR3. Losses at the gene ends were 0 bases for V and 3 bases for J; bases not matched to a gene: 6. Germline loops: CDR1 PRHDT, CDR2 FYEKMQ (reference sequence). The chain's CDR3 is CASSLGSGSNFYNEQFF. CDR3 nucleotide sequence: TGTGCCAGCAGCTTAGGTAGCGGGAGTAACTTCTACAATGAGCAGTTCTTC. The complete variable domain, with remaining parts taken from reference TRBV13 and TRBJ2-1, reads AAGVIQSPRHLIKEKRETATLKCYPIPRHDTVYWYQQGPGQDPQFLISFYEKMQSDKGSIPDRFSAQQFSDYHSELNMSSLELGDSALYFCASSLGSGSNFYNEQFFGPGTRLTVL.

The rearrangement uses TRBV10-3 and TRBJ2-1, with D maybe TRBD2 (5 bases). Per germline, CDR1 ENHRY and CDR2 SYGVKD. The CDR3 contains 14 residues. Trimming left V 7 bases short and J 2 bases short, with 12 bases between. In nucleotides, the CDR3 is TGTGCCATCAAATCCAGCGGAACCTACAATGAGCAGTTCTTC. Amino acids: CAIKSSGTYNEQFF.

This sequence joins TRBV4-1 and TRBJ2-3; 8 bases agree with TRBD2. Per the germline V gene, CDR1 is MGHRA and CDR2 is YSYEKL. This CDR3 has 13 amino acids. V lost 4 bases to trimming and J lost 6 bases; unmatched junction nucleotides: 3. As DNA, the CDR3 is TGCGCCAGCAGCCGAGCGGGAGTGGATACGCAGTATTTT. Protein: CASSRAGVDTQYF.

This rearrangement joins TRBV5-1 to TRBJ2-1; weak D call: TRBD2 (5 bases). Per germline, CDR1 SGHRS and CDR2 YFSETQ. The CDR3 is 13 amino acids. V gave up 0 bases and J gave up 9 bases, with 10 bases separating them. CDR3 region: CASSLGGNGEQFF. CDR3 bases: TGCGCCAGCAGCTTGGGAGGGAATGGTGAGCAGTTCTTC. Filled out from reference TRBV5-1 and TRBJ2-1, the complete variable domain reads KAGVTQTPRYLIKTRGQQVTLSCSPISGHRSVSWYQQTPGQGLQFLFEYFSETQRNKGNFPGRFSGRQFSNSRSEMNVSTLELGDSALYLCASSLGGNGEQFFGPGTRLTVL.

CDR3 nucleotide sequence: TGTGCCAGCAGTGAACTGTGGGACAGCTATCAGCCCCAGCATTTT. It yields the protein CASSELWDSYQPQHF. The V and J genes are TRBV6-1 and TRBJ1-5, with TRBD1 matching 7 bases. The germline CDR1 and CDR2 sequences are MNHNS and SASEGT. The V segment lost 2 bases and the J segment 5 bases; nucleotides outside the gene matches: 6. The CDR3 extends over 15 amino acids.

This chain connects TRBV6-6 to TRBJ2-1; 10 bases match TRBD2. The CDR3 contains 15 residues. V gave up 7 bases and J gave up 8 bases; unmatched junction bases: 11. Germline CDR1 reads MNHNY; CDR2 reads SVGAGI (reference sequence). CDR3 in amino acids: CASILAGNSGYEQFF. CDR3 nucleotide sequence: TGTGCCAGCATACTAGCGGGGAACTCGGGCTATGAGCAGTTCTTC.

The rearrangement links TRBV7-9 to TRBJ2-2; TRBD1 matches 7 bases. Unmatched junction bases numbered 2, after V lost 3 bases and J lost 1 base. This CDR3 spans 15 amino acids. Germline loops: CDR1 SEHNR, CDR2 FQNEAQ (reference sequence). The CDR3 region has the DNA TGTGCCAGCAGCTTGACAGGGAGGAACACCGGGGAGCTGTTTTTT. Protein: CASSLTGRNTGELFF. The complete variable domain, with remaining parts taken from reference TRBV7-9 and TRBJ2-2, reads DTGVSQNPRHKITKRGQNVTFRCDPISEHNRLYWYRQTLGQGPEFLTYFQNEAQLEKSRLLSDRFSAERPKGSFSTLEIQRTEQGDSAMYLCASSLTGRNTGELFFGEGSRLTVL.

The chain employs TRBV28 and TRBJ2-3; 7 positions agree with TRBD2. Germline V lookup: CDR1 MDHEN, CDR2 SYDVKM. V was pared by 2 bases and J by 4 bases, with 3 bases of the junction left unmatched. The CDR3 spans 14 residues. CDR3 amino acids: CASSLMREPDTQYF. DNA for the CDR3: TGTGCCAGCAGTTTAATGCGGGAGCCAGATACGCAGTATTTT.

This clone was detected a few times. The V gene is TRBV27, the J gene TRBJ2-2; D is possibly TRBD1 (6 bases). V lost 7 bases to trimming and J lost 6 bases, with 21 bases between them. Germline CDR1 MNHEY, CDR2 SMNVEV (reference sequence). This CDR3 comprises 16 residues. The CDR3 region is CASTEYGQEGAGELFF. The CDR3 DNA reads as TGTGCCAGCACCGAATATGGGCAAGAGGGGGCCGGGGAGCTGTTTTTT.

This clone was observed a handful of times. This chain connects TRBV9 to TRBJ2-5; 12 bases line up with TRBD2. With 5 bases clipped from V and 5 bases from J, the junction kept 7 bases outside the gene matches. This CDR3 has 15 amino acids. Per the germline V gene, CDR1 is SGDLS and CDR2 is YYNGEE. The CDR3 sequence: CASSATSGSPETQYF. CDR3 DNA: TGTGCCAGCAGTGCGACTAGCGGGAGCCCGGAGACCCAGTACTTC.

There are a few counts of this clone. This rearrangement joins TRBV28 to TRBJ2-1, with TRBD1 matching 7 bases. After removal of 2 bases from V and 8 bases from J, the junction contained 6 bases not matched to a gene. This CDR3 has 14 amino acids. CDR1 and CDR2 from the germline V gene are MDHEN and SYDVKM. The CDR3 DNA follows: TGTGCCAGCAGTTTAGGTGGACAGGCCCATGAGCAGTTCTTC. It codes for CASSLGGQAHEQFF. Complete variable domain (other parts from reference TRBV28 and TRBJ2-1): DVKVTQSSRYLVKRTGEKVFLECVQDMDHENMFWYRQDPGLGLRLIYFSYDVKMKEKGDIPEGYSVSREKKERFSLILESASTNQTSMYLCASSLGGQAHEQFFGPGTRLTVL.

There are a few counts of this clone. This sequence joins TRBV5-4 and TRBJ2-1; no definite D call. CDR1 SGHNT and CDR2 YYREEE come from the germline V gene (reference sequence). This CDR3 has 14 residues. Trimming stripped 1 base from V and 8 bases from J, with 13 bases between. CDR3 nucleotide sequence: TGTGCCAGCAGCTTGACTCCATCTGTAGATGAGCAGTTCTTC. Translation: CASSLTPSVDEQFF.

This clone appeared a few times. This chain uses TRBV28 with TRBJ2-2, with TRBD1 as a possible D gene (6 bases). This CDR3 is built from 14 residues. Germline loops: CDR1 MDHEN, CDR2 SYDVKM. With 6 bases removed from V and 0 bases from J, the gap between germline ends came to 8 bases. CDR3 sequence reads: CASRRGTNTGELFF. CDR3 bases: TGTGCCAGCAGGAGGGGGACGAACACCGGGGAGCTGTTTTTT.

The rearrangement links TRBV27 to TRBJ1-5; maybe TRBD1 (6 bases). The germline CDR1 and CDR2 sequences are MNHEY and SMNVEV (reference sequence). The length of the CDR3 is 21 residues. Trimming shortened V by 1 base and J by 0 bases, and 25 bases separated the two germline ends. CDR3 sequence: CASSLWGSGQPMTYSNQPQHF. The CDR3 coding sequence is TGTGCCAGCAGTTTATGGGGCTCTGGACAGCCCATGACCTATAGCAATCAGCCCCAGCATTTT.

The genes are TRBV5-6 and TRBJ2-6; TRBD1 might be the D (6 bases). The CDR3 has 14 amino acids. With 4 bases removed from V and 4 bases from J, the gap between germline ends came to 9 bases. From germline, CDR1 is SGHDT and CDR2 YYEEEE. The CDR3 protein is CASSDRRGANVLTF. CDR3 DNA: TGTGCCAGCAGCGACAGGCGAGGGGCCAACGTCCTGACTTTC.

The chain employs TRBV15 and TRBJ2-7; possibly TRBD1 for D (6 bases). This CDR3 has 16 residues. Germline CDR1 reads LNHNV; CDR2 reads YYDKDF (reference sequence). Trimming shortened V by 0 bases and J by 3 bases, and 15 bases separated the two germline ends. The CDR3: CATSRDPAQGGYEQYF. For the CDR3, the DNA is TGTGCCACCAGCAGAGATCCGGCACAGGGCGGCTACGAGCAGTACTTC.

V and J are TRBV6-5 and TRBJ1-6, with unresolved D. The CDR3 contains 12 residues. V lost 6 bases to trimming and J lost 8 bases, with 8 bases between them. Germline CDR1 reads MNHEY; CDR2 reads SVGAGI. CDR3 sequence reads: CASRILDSPLHF. The CDR3 DNA reads TGTGCCAGCAGAATCCTTGATTCACCCCTCCACTTT.

This clone was detected a few times. The rearrangement joins TRBV6-1 to TRBJ2-5; D not certain. The end of the DNA fits TRBJ2-7 better, so the J call may be wrong. Germline V gene lookup returns CDR1 MNHNS and CDR2 SASEGT. The CDR3 has 12 residues. The CDR3 is CASRTRYYEQYF. The CDR3 DNA sequence: TGTGCCAGCAGAACCCGGTACTACGAGCAGTACTTC.

This clone was counted between two and nine times. The J gene is TRBJ2-5, the V gene TRBV6-5, with 7 nucleotides matching TRBD1. The end of the DNA fits TRBJ2-7 better, so the J call may be wrong. The CDR3 sequence is 13 residues long. Germline CDR1 and CDR2: MNHEY and SVGAGI. CDR3: CASSYRRGYEQYF. The CDR3 DNA follows: TGTGCCAGCAGTTACCGCAGGGGGTACGAGCAGTACTTC.

V gene TRBV7-3 combines with J gene TRBJ2-3, with D possibly being TRBD2 (6 bases). Germline CDR1 and CDR2: SGHTA and FQGTGA. This CDR3 contains 13 residues. Trimming removed 2 bases from V and 4 bases from J, with 7 bases in between. The CDR3 DNA follows: TGTGCCAGCAGCTTAGGGGGGTCAGATACGCAGTATTTT. It specifies CASSLGGSDTQYF.

V gene TRBV5-1 combines with J gene TRBJ2-2; 8 positions agree with TRBD2. The CDR3 covers 19 residues. With V trimmed by 5 bases and J by 5 bases, 20 bases remained unmatched. The germline V gene has CDR1 SGHRS and CDR2 YFSETQ. The CDR3 DNA reads TGCGCCAGCAGTCCTCGGGCGATGAGCGGGAGTAGCGGAACCGGGGAGCTGTTTTTT. As protein: CASSPRAMSGSSGTGELFF.

This chain's CDR3 is CASSPLPGGRGRTDTQYF. DNA for the CDR3: TGTGCCAGCAGTCCCCTACCGGGCGGGAGGGGTCGCACAGATACGCAGTATTTT. The rearrangement joins TRBV28 to TRBJ2-3, with 9 bases that match TRBD2. Germline loops: CDR1 MDHEN, CDR2 SYDVKM. Trimming removed 5 bases from V and 1 base from J; junction bases left unmatched: 13. This CDR3 has 18 residues. Drawing the rest from reference TRBV28 and TRBJ2-3, the complete variable domain is DVKVTQSSRYLVKRTGEKVFLECVQDMDHENMFWYRQDPGLGLRLIYFSYDVKMKEKGDIPEGYSVSREKKERFSLILESASTNQTSMYLCASSPLPGGRGRTDTQYFGPGTRLTVL.

This clone was detected ten times or more. The rearrangement uses TRBV10-3 and TRBJ2-3; D not resolved. The CDR3 spans 14 residues. The V gene lost 0 bases and the J gene lost 8 bases, with 12 bases spanning the gap. The germline CDR1 and CDR2 sequences are ENHRY and SYGVKD. This CDR3 reads CAISESLRFGTQYF. CDR3 nucleotides: TGTGCCATCAGTGAGTCTTTGAGGTTCGGTACGCAGTATTTT.

The chain links TRBV7-9 to TRBJ1-5, with 8 nucleotides matching TRBD1. The germline gives CDR1 SEHNR, CDR2 FQNEAQ (reference sequence). V trimming: 5 bases; J trimming: 2 bases; junction bases outside the gene matches: 2. The CDR3 totals 14 residues. CDR3 sequence: CASSRGQGNQPQHF. CDR3 DNA: TGTGCCAGCAGCCGGGGACAGGGCAATCAGCCCCAGCATTTT.